The 30 T cell receptor beta chains presented below share a single source sample, sequenced in a study of blood T cell repertoires in COVID-19. The table came from immunoSEQ multiplex PCR; TCRdb's copy has only in-frame clones and leaves some out. The data contain 40,000 to 45,000 clones, roughly 69% of them singletons. The sequencing sample was made of peripheral blood. All receptors derive from an elderly man with acute or convalescent COVID-19.

The genes are TRBV5-1 and TRBJ2-3; 7 bases match TRBD2. The J segment lost 2 bases and the V segment lost 4 bases, leaving 13 bases of the junction unmatched. This CDR3 region has 17 residues. Germline loops: CDR1 SGHRS, CDR2 YFSETQ. The chain's CDR3 is CASSPEPVAGVTDTQYF. In nucleotides, the CDR3 is TGCGCCAGCAGCCCCGAGCCGGTTGCGGGGGTCACAGATACGCAGTATTTT.

This chain joins TRBV3-1 (or the pseudogene TRBV3-2) and TRBJ1-2, with no clear D. From germline, CDR1 is LGHDT and CDR2 YNNKEL (reference sequence). This CDR3 has 13 amino acids. Trimming removed 1 base at V and 8 bases at J, with 11 bases between. The CDR3 region has the DNA TGTGCCAGCAGCCAAGCTGACACCTTCGGCTACACCTTC. Amino acids: CASSQADTFGYTF.

The chain carries TRBV6-5 and TRBJ2-2, with D hard to call. Trimming removed 2 bases from V and 0 bases from J, with 4 bases in between. The length of the CDR3 is 14 residues. Germline V gene lookup returns CDR1 MNHEY and CDR2 SVGAGI. DNA of the CDR3: TGTGCCAGCAGTTACACAGCGAACACCGGGGAGCTGTTTTTT. As protein: CASSYTANTGELFF.

The chain is built from TRBV10-1 and TRBJ2-7; D is unclear. This CDR3 is built from 13 residues. Trimming took off 0 bases at V and 12 bases at J, with 15 bases between the two ends. The germline V gene encodes CDR1 WNHNN and CDR2 SYGVQD (reference sequence). This CDR3 is CASSESGTTTRYF. Here the CDR3 DNA reads TGCGCCAGCAGTGAGTCGGGCACGACAACAAGGTACTTC.

The rearrangement links TRBV19 to TRBJ1-4; no definite D call. Germline-derived CDR1 and CDR2 are LNHDA and SQIVND (reference sequence). V lost 3 bases and J 8 bases, leaving 10 bases between the germline ends. CDR3 length equals 13 residues. The CDR3 is CASSMSSQEKLFF. In nucleotides, the CDR3 is TGTGCCAGTAGTATGTCAAGTCAGGAAAAACTGTTTTTT. Drawing the rest from reference TRBV19 and TRBJ1-4, the complete variable domain is DGGITQSPKYLFRKEGQNVTLSCEQNLNHDAMYWYRQDPGQGLRLIYYSQIVNDFQKGDIAEGYSVSREKKESFPLTVTSAQKNPTAFYLCASSMSSQEKLFFGSGTQLSVL.

The chain couples TRBV6-2 or TRBV6-3 to TRBJ1-1, with no clear D. Germline values: CDR1 MNHEY, CDR2 SVGEGT. This CDR3 is 16 amino acids long. The V and J ends lost 2 bases and 5 bases respectively, with 18 bases between them. The CDR3 region has the DNA TGTGCCAGCAGTTACGACTTGGTGCCGGGAGGGACTGAAGCTTTCTTT. Residues: CASSYDLVPGGTEAFF.

The rearrangement links TRBV9 to TRBJ1-4; D is undetermined. There are 15 residues in the CDR3. Trimming stripped 0 bases from V and 5 bases from J, with 11 bases between. From germline, CDR1 is SGDLS and CDR2 YYNGEE. CDR3 sequence (DNA): TGTGCCAGCAGCGTAGATCCGGTCGAAAATGAAAAACTGTTTTTT. Encoded protein: CASSVDPVENEKLFF. Full variable domain (missing parts from reference TRBV9 and TRBJ1-4): DSGVTQTPKHLITATGQRVTLRCSPRSGDLSVYWYQQSLDQGLQFLIQYYNGEERAKGNILERFSAQQFPDLHSELNLSSLELGDSALYFCASSVDPVENEKLFFGSGTQLSVL.

There are a few counts of this clone. This chain joins TRBV2 and TRBJ1-6, with 7 bases matching TRBD1. The CDR3 has 14 amino acids. Germline CDR1 SNHLY, CDR2 FYNNEI. V was pared by 5 bases and J by 7 bases, with 5 bases of the junction left unmatched. The CDR3 is CASSQQGSNSPLHF. CDR3 nucleotides: TGTGCCAGCAGTCAACAGGGGTCGAATTCACCCCTCCACTTT. The whole variable domain, remainder taken from reference TRBV2 and TRBJ1-6, is EPEVTQTPSHQVTQMGQEVILRCVPISNHLYFYWYRQILGQKVEFLVSFYNNEISEKSEIFDDQFSVERPDGSNFTLKIRSTKLEDSAMYFCASSQQGSNSPLHFGNGTRLTVT.

The rearrangement uses TRBV4-1 and TRBJ2-3; 7 bases match TRBD2. Germline-derived CDR1 and CDR2 are MGHRA and YSYEKL. This CDR3 comprises 16 residues. V trimming: 0 bases; J trimming: 1 base; junction bases outside the gene matches: 4. CDR3 DNA: TGCGCCAGCAGCCAAGAAATGGCGGGAGGCACAGATACGCAGTATTTT. This gives the protein CASSQEMAGGTDTQYF.

CDR3 protein: CAWSVDSLQPQHF. The CDR3 region has the DNA TGTGCCTGGAGTGTAGACAGCCTTCAGCCCCAGCATTTT. The chain couples TRBV30 to TRBJ1-5; D is perhaps TRBD1 (5 bases). V was pared by 0 bases and J by 6 bases, with 9 bases between. The CDR3 is 13 residues long. In germline, CDR1 is GTSNPN, CDR2 SVGIG (reference sequence).

This chain links TRBV11-2 with TRBJ2-1; a possible D gene is TRBD1 (5 bases). Germline V gives CDR1 SGHAT, CDR2 FQNNGV. CDR3 size: 13 residues. With 5 bases removed from V and 9 bases from J, the gap between germline ends came to 14 bases. Written as DNA, the CDR3 is TGTGCCAGCAGCCCTGACTCAGGGCGTGAGCAGTTCTTC. This codes for CASSPDSGREQFF.

This chain connects TRBV9 to TRBJ2-1, with 9 bases identical to TRBD1. The germline V gene encodes CDR1 SGDLS and CDR2 YYNGEE. J gave up 2 bases and V 4 bases, and 4 bases lay outside the gene matches. The CDR3 has 15 amino acids. CDR3 bases: TGTGCCAGCAGCCCCGGGACAGGGACCTACAATGAGCAGTTCTTC. This codes for CASSPGTGTYNEQFF.

The rearrangement uses TRBV6-5 and TRBJ2-7; 9 bases match TRBD1. The junction had 9 bases not matched to a gene; V was cut back by 0 bases and J by 6 bases. The CDR3 is 16 residues long. The germline V gene has CDR1 MNHEY and CDR2 SVGAGI. CDR3 DNA sequence: TGTGCCAGCAGTTACTCATCGCTGGGACAGGGAGGCGAGCAGTACTTC. It specifies CASSYSSLGQGGEQYF.

The rearrangement uses TRBV19 and TRBJ1-1; D is undetermined. The CDR3 totals 14 residues. Germline CDR1 reads LNHDA; CDR2 reads SQIVND (reference sequence). The germline V and J ends were trimmed by 1 base and 6 bases, with 12 bases remaining between them. The CDR3 DNA is TGTGCCAGTAGTATAGGGTTTGGAGAGGCTGAAGCTTTCTTT. Its translation is CASSIGFGEAEAFF.

The CDR3 DNA is TGTGCCAGCGGTAACAGGGAGAGGAGTTCTGAAGCTTTCTTT. It is translated as CASGNRERSSEAFF. The chain recombines TRBV27 with TRBJ1-1, with D possibly matching TRBD1 (6 bases). The CDR3 is 14 residues long. In germline, CDR1 is MNHEY, CDR2 SMNVEV (reference sequence). The V end lost 8 bases, the J end lost 6 bases, and 19 bases lay between the germline ends.

This clone was detected a few times. This sequence joins TRBV18 and TRBJ1-3; D perhaps matches TRBD1 (6 bases). The germline V gene encodes CDR1 KGHSH and CDR2 LQKENI. The ends were cut back, 5 bases at V and 0 bases at J, with 17 bases in the middle. The CDR3 covers 17 residues. Here the CDR3 DNA reads TGTGCCAGCTCAGCACAGCTGACAGGTTCCTCTGGAAACACCATATATTTT. It yields the protein CASSAQLTGSSGNTIYF.

The V gene is TRBV11-2, the J gene TRBJ2-7; tentative D call: TRBD1 (6 bases). In germline, CDR1 is SGHAT, CDR2 FQNNGV. V was shortened by 1 base and J by 4 bases, with 11 bases between the two germline ends. The CDR3 consists of 14 residues. The CDR3 DNA reads as TGTGCCAGCAGCTTAGGGGGGACAACTTACGAGCAGTACTTC. Amino acid sequence: CASSLGGTTYEQYF.

The V gene is TRBV30, the J gene TRBJ1-1; 7 nucleotides align to TRBD1. V lost 5 bases and J lost 3; bases outside the gene matches: 9. Germline V CDR1 and CDR2: GTSNPN, SVGIG (reference sequence). The CDR3 is made up of 14 amino acids. The CDR3 reads CAWVPDRVHTEAFF. The CDR3 nucleotides read TGTGCCTGGGTCCCCGACAGGGTCCACACTGAAGCTTTCTTT.

This clone was found a few times. The genes are TRBV14 and TRBJ1-1, with a tentative D call TRBD1 (6 bases). The CDR3 spans 15 residues. Trimming took 3 bases from V and 5 from J, leaving 16 bases between them. Germline lookup yields CDR1 SGHDN and CDR2 FVKESK. This chain's CDR3 is CASSQAGQLATEAFF. The CDR3, as DNA: TGTGCCAGCAGCCAGGCCGGACAGTTGGCGACTGAAGCTTTCTTT.

This clone came up many times. This chain links TRBV5-1 with TRBJ2-1; 9 nucleotides agree with TRBD2. The ends lost 3 bases at V and 6 bases at J; junction bases unmatched: 7. The CDR3 spans 15 residues. Looked up from germline, CDR1 is SGHRS and CDR2 is YFSETQ. CDR3 region: CASSSVAGEGNEQFF. Here the CDR3 DNA reads TGCGCCAGCAGCTCCGTAGCGGGAGAGGGCAATGAGCAGTTCTTC.

The chain has TRBV3-1 (or the pseudogene TRBV3-2) and TRBJ2-2; D is possibly TRBD1 (5 bases). Germline-derived CDR1 and CDR2 are LGHDT and YNNKEL (reference sequence). CDR3 length: 15 residues. Trimming stripped 1 base from V and 4 bases from J, with 10 bases between. In DNA form, the CDR3 reads TGTGCCAGCAGCCAAGGGGTACAGGCCACCGGGGAGCTGTTTTTT. Protein: CASSQGVQATGELFF.

The rearrangement joins TRBV10-1 to TRBJ2-1; the D gene is possibly TRBD2 (5 bases). Trimming cost V 0 bases and J 7 bases, with 10 bases left between them. The CDR3 has 14 residues. The V gene's germline CDR1 is WNHNN and CDR2 SYGVQD (reference sequence). The CDR3 DNA reads as TGCGCCAGCAGTGAGTCGATGTCGGGGAATGAGCAGTTCTTC. Its protein product is CASSESMSGNEQFF.

The rearrangement joins TRBV6-5 to TRBJ2-1, with D maybe TRBD2 (5 bases). The CDR3 is made up of 12 amino acids. V lost 5 bases and J lost 8, with 10 bases in between. Looked up from germline, CDR1 is MNHEY and CDR2 is SVGAGI. The CDR3 region is CASSPRGYEQFF. The DNA of the CDR3 is TGTGCCAGCAGTCCGCGAGGGTATGAGCAGTTCTTC.

V gene TRBV7-2 combines with J gene TRBJ2-2, with TRBD2 matching 10 bases. The germline gives CDR1 SGHTA, CDR2 FQGNSA. The CDR3 is made up of 17 amino acids. V trimming: 5 bases; J trimming: 4 bases; junction bases outside the gene matches: 10. CDR3: CASSTQAGGPSTGELFF. The DNA for the CDR3 is TGTGCCAGCAGCACTCAAGCGGGAGGGCCAAGCACCGGGGAGCTGTTTTTT.

The V call is TRBV5-1, the J call TRBJ2-2, with a possible D match to TRBD2 (5 bases). This CDR3 comprises 13 residues. Germline CDR1 reads SGHRS; CDR2 reads YFSETQ. V was cut by 0 bases and J by 6 bases, with 6 bases left in between. In DNA form, the CDR3 reads TGCGCCAGCAGCTTGGAGGAGGCCGGGGAGCTGTTTTTT. It yields the protein CASSLEEAGELFF.

This clone turned up a few times. The V and J genes are TRBV7-2 and TRBJ1-5, with D hard to call. Trimming left V 5 bases short and J 6 bases short, with 11 bases between. Germline CDR1 and CDR2: SGHTA and FQGNSA. The CDR3 length is 13 residues. DNA of the CDR3: TGTGCCAGCAGCCTACGAGTCGGTCAGCCCCAGCATTTT. This codes for CASSLRVGQPQHF.

The chain joins TRBV5-5 to TRBJ1-3, with 7 nucleotides matching TRBD1. J was trimmed by 3 bases and V by 0 bases; bases with no gene match: 6. Germline V lookup: CDR1 SGHKS, CDR2 YYEKEE (reference sequence). The CDR3 length is 16 residues. CDR3 sequence: CASSLEGAGFGNTIYF. The CDR3 DNA is TGTGCCAGCAGCTTGGAGGGGGCTGGTTTTGGAAACACCATATATTTT.

This clone was detected ten times or more. This chain joins TRBV5-1 and TRBJ2-5; TRBD1 matches at 8 bases. J gave up 2 bases and V 0 bases, and 9 bases lay outside the gene matches. This CDR3 has 17 amino acids. CDR1 and CDR2 from the germline V gene are SGHRS and YFSETQ. The CDR3 sequence is CASSLAPGGAGQETQYF. CDR3 coding DNA: TGCGCCAGCAGCTTGGCCCCAGGGGGCGCGGGGCAAGAGACCCAGTACTTC.

The chain uses TRBV9 and TRBJ2-7, with a possible D match to TRBD1 (5 bases). Germline V gene data show CDR1 as SGDLS and CDR2 as YYNGEE. The germline V and J ends were trimmed by 2 bases and 2 bases, with 11 bases remaining between them. The CDR3 is 14 amino acids. The CDR3 protein is CASSVAAGTYEQYF. DNA for the CDR3: TGTGCCAGCAGCGTGGCGGCAGGGACCTACGAGCAGTACTTC.

The chain joins TRBV18 to TRBJ2-1; 7 bases are a match to TRBD2. CDR1 is KGHSH and CDR2 is LQKENI in the germline V gene. There are 16 residues in the CDR3. V gave up 3 bases and J gave up 4 bases; unmatched junction bases: 9. CDR3 nucleotides: TGTGCCAGCTCACCGAATGTACTAGCGAGTTACAATGAGCAGTTCTTC. Its protein product is CASSPNVLASYNEQFF.